The clone carrying this T cell receptor beta chain was seen only a few times. Antigen: not known. For the second PCR, which ran for about 6 to 11 cycles, a sample-barcoded 5' primer and a J-beta primer mix were used. TCRdb passed the 5' RACE reads through MiXCR, listing each CDR3 protein once. The top ten hold 3% to 4% of the sample, which has fewer than 600,000 distinct CDR3 sequences, about 26% seen once. Germline CDR1 reads SGHTA; CDR2 reads FQGNSA. Trimming took 4 bases from V and 3 from J, leaving 10 bases between them. This CDR3 is built from 13 residues. The sample originates from a study of blood T cells in healthy people across ages. Study-level points and caveats: Nothing was known about donor CMV status, and this possibly confounded expanded clonotype changes.

In terms of origin and age, donors were healthy Caucasian individuals from Russia aged 6 to 90. These same data were also listed under a study on T cells of mothers and their children. As reported in that work: A few healthy Caucasian mothers, along with their six children, were the donors. Sequencing got over 8 million TCR beta CDR3 reads from each mother and several million from each child.

The receptor was derived from a boy aged 2 to 9 in good health. This chain uses TRBV7-2 with TRBJ2-7; perhaps TRBD2 as D (6 bases). The specimen sequenced was blood. CDR3 amino acids: CASSWGTFYEQYF. The DNA for the CDR3 is TGTGCCAGCAGCTGGGGGACTTTCTACGAGCAGTACTTC.